This TCR beta chain comes out of a study of cytomegalovirus exposure and HLA in healthy donors. Study summary: When 300 to 400 donors were genotyped, around 77% of them were found to fall in the Caucasian-associated ancestry cluster.

This clone was counted a few times. Antigen specificity is unknown. Overall study findings and caveats: A later analysis found TCR association rates differed by HLA locus, highest for DRB1 and lowest for HLA-C. An analysis was carried out at a later point. It showed that HLA-associated TCR beta chains were more clonally expanded than equally common non-associated chains.

The PCR was carried out with 60 Vbeta primers and 13 Jbeta primers. TCRdb keeps only in-frame clones here, not all; method: immunoSEQ multiplex PCR. The data show approximately 180,000 clones, with roughly three quarters seen just once and over 2.5% held by the top ten. The TCR originated in a male donor in good health and CMV-seronegative. Sequenced input: PBMCs.

The CDR3, as DNA: TGTGCCACCAGGGGGGCCCGGGAAGCCGGGGAGCTGTTTTTT. Translation: CATRGAREAGELFF. The gene calls are TRBV15 and TRBJ2-2, with D maybe TRBD1 (6 bases). Trimming took 6 bases from V and 6 from J, leaving 14 bases between them. The CDR3 spans 14 residues. Germline values: CDR1 LNHNV, CDR2 YYDKDF (reference sequence).